This T cell receptor (beta chain) was recorded in a study of blood T cell repertoires in COVID-19. Using immunoSEQ multiplex PCR, the repertoire was profiled, and TCRdb retains in-frame clones only, with some absent. The sample yields around 400,000 clones, about 87% seen once. Germline CDR1 reads MNHEY; CDR2 reads SVGAGI. The junction had 4 bases not matched to a gene; V was cut back by 2 bases and J by 2 bases. CDR3 size: 15 residues. This clonotype was sampled from a woman aged 55-75 years with COVID-19, enrolled during active disease. Sequenced material: peripheral blood. The chain recombines TRBV6-5 with TRBJ1-2; 8 nucleotides match TRBD1. CDR3 DNA sequence: TGTGCCAGCAGTTACGCGAGACAGGGGAACTATGGCTACACCTTC. The encoded protein is CASSYARQGNYGYTF.